This T cell receptor beta chain was retrieved from a study of shared clonotypes between healthy human individuals. This table comes from immunoSEQ multiplex PCR, and its TCRdb copy is limited to in-frame clones, with some not included. The sample includes about 490,000 clones, around 78% of them seen just once. Details on this clone: The identical CDR3 is also encoded by other nucleotide sequences in the sample.

The CDR3 is made up of 13 amino acids. Deletions cut 4 bases from V and 1 base from J, with 7 bases between. CDR1 LNHDA and CDR2 SQIVND come from the germline V gene (reference sequence). This chain connects TRBV19 to TRBJ1-1; D perhaps matches TRBD1 (5 bases). The sequence was obtained from a woman aged 40-49 years in good health. Some clones in this sample may be carry-over from other donors' samples. Material for sequencing was PBMCs. CDR3 in amino acids: CASSTTGNTEAFF. The CDR3 DNA is TGTGCCAGTAGTACTACAGGGAACACTGAAGCTTTCTTT.